The 8 T cell receptor beta chains listed next were all sequenced from one sample in a study of blood T cell repertoires in COVID-19. TCRdb keeps only in-frame clones here, not all; method: immunoSEQ multiplex PCR. The data show 170,000 or so clones, about 86% seen once. Sequencing was done on a sample of peripheral blood. The receptors come from a man aged 50 or older with active or convalescent COVID-19.

The chain recombines TRBV12-3 or TRBV12-4 with TRBJ2-3; 10 bases fit TRBD2. This CDR3 has 13 amino acids. The junction had 3 bases not matched to a gene; V was cut back by 6 bases and J by 6 bases. CDR3 sequence reads: CASRQGLADTQYF. CDR3 sequence (DNA): TGTGCCAGCAGACAGGGACTAGCGGATACGCAGTATTTT.

This rearrangement joins TRBV28 to TRBJ1-1; 7 bases fit TRBD1. CDR1 is MDHEN and CDR2 is SYDVKM in the germline V gene. This CDR3 is 14 amino acids long. With V trimmed by 3 bases and J by 0 bases, 1 base remained unmatched. The CDR3 DNA reads as TGTGCCAGCAGTTTCGGACAGGTGAACACTGAAGCTTTCTTT. Its translation: CASSFGQVNTEAFF.

The rearrangement links TRBV5-1 to TRBJ1-5, with 11 bases fitting TRBD1. J lost 1 base, V lost 4 bases, and 7 bases had no gene match. Germline V lookup: CDR1 SGHRS, CDR2 YFSETQ. The CDR3 spans 17 residues. The CDR3 sequence: CASSVRDRGLSNQPQHF. The DNA of the CDR3 is TGCGCCAGCAGCGTCCGGGACAGGGGGTTGAGCAATCAGCCCCAGCATTTT.

The rearrangement joins TRBV3-1 (or the pseudogene TRBV3-2) to TRBJ2-2; 10 positions agree with TRBD2. V shed 7 bases and J 1 base; nucleotides not matched to a gene: 3. This CDR3 spans 15 amino acids. Germline loops: CDR1 LGHDT, CDR2 YNNKEL (reference sequence). The CDR3 DNA is TGTGCCAGCACAACTAGCGGGGTGAACACCGGGGAGCTGTTTTTT. It codes for CASTTSGVNTGELFF.

V and J are TRBV12-2 and TRBJ2-1; TRBD1 is taken as the D call from the table, unchecked against the DNA. TRBV12-2 is termed a pseudogene. CDR3 length equals 16 residues. The CDR3, as DNA: TGTGCAAGTCGCTACCGGCGGGACAGGAACAGAAATGAGCAGTTCTTC. Translated, it gives CASRYRRDRNRNEQFF.

The table lists this clone with a few counts. The chain employs TRBV28 and TRBJ1-5; the D gene is possibly TRBD1 (5 bases). The V end lost 4 bases, the J end lost 3 bases, and 16 bases lay between the germline ends. Per germline, CDR1 MDHEN and CDR2 SYDVKM. This CDR3 region has 16 residues. CDR3 in DNA: TGTGCCAGCAGTTACCTCGGGGAGGGGCTCAATCAGCCCCAGCATTTT. It yields the protein CASSYLGEGLNQPQHF.

V gene TRBV6-5 combines with J gene TRBJ2-2; 7 bases are a match to TRBD2. Germline V CDR1 and CDR2: MNHEY, SVGAGI. Unmatched junction bases numbered 2, after V lost 5 bases and J lost 2 bases. The CDR3 runs to 14 residues. The CDR3 DNA reads as TGTGCCAGCAGTAGCGGGATTAACACCGGGGAGCTGTTTTTT. Translating gives CASSSGINTGELFF.

The chain recombines TRBV7-9 with TRBJ1-3, with a possible D match to TRBD1 (6 bases). Germline CDR1 SEHNR, CDR2 FQNEAQ (reference sequence). Trimming cost V 7 bases and J 0 bases, with 16 bases left between them. This CDR3 is built from 16 residues. Here the CDR3 reads CASTQGDTNSGNTIYF. As DNA, the CDR3 is TGTGCCAGCACTCAAGGGGACACGAACTCTGGAAACACCATATATTTT.